The entry that follows covers one T cell receptor beta chain sequence. This sample includes further DNA sequences coding for the same CDR3. Germline-derived CDR1 and CDR2 are SEHNR and FQNEAQ (reference sequence). J was trimmed by 5 bases and V by 5 bases; bases with no gene match: 3. The CDR3 is 13 amino acids. The data were obtained in a study of blood T cell repertoires in COVID-19. Repertoires were generated with immunoSEQ multiplex PCR, while TCRdb's copy carries only in-frame clones and drops some. The repertoire holds some 350,000 clones, with approximately 89% as singletons. The TCR was taken from a man aged 30-40 years who had recovered from COVID-19. The J gene is TRBJ1-2, the V gene TRBV7-9; 9 nucleotides match TRBD1. Sequenced sample: PBMCs or T cells enriched from blood (not recorded which). CDR3 loop: CASSLGTGYGYTF. In DNA form, the CDR3 reads TGTGCCAGCAGCCTCGGGACAGGGTATGGCTACACCTTC. Variable domain in full (rest from reference TRBV7-9 and TRBJ1-2): DTGVSQNPRHKITKRGQNVTFRCDPISEHNRLYWYRQTLGQGPEFLTYFQNEAQLEKSRLLSDRFSAERPKGSFSTLEIQRTEQGDSAMYLCASSLGTGYGYTFGSGTRLTVV.